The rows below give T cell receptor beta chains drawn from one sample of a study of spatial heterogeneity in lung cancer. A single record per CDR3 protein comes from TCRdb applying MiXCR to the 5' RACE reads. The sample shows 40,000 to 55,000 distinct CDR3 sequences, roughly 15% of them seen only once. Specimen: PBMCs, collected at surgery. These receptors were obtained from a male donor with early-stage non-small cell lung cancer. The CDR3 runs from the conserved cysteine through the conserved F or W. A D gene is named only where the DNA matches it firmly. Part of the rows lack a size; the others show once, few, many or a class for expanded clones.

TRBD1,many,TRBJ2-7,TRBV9,CASSVEGRGLEQYF,TGTGCCAGCAGCGTAGAGGGCAGGGGGCTTGAGCAGTACTTC
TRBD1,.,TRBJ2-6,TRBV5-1,CASSGQGTGANVLTF,TGCGCCAGCTCCGGACAGGGTACGGGGGCCAACGTCCTGACTTTC
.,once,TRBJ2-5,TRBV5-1,CASSLGGLETQYF,TGCGCCAGCAGCTTGGGGGGACTAGAGACCCAGTACTTC
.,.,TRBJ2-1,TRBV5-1,CASSPGWGSVHNEQFF,TGCGCCAGCAGCCCGGGCTGGGGATCTGTCCACAATGAGCAGTTCTTC
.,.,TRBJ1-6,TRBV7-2,CASSSMGRRALHF,TGTGCCAGCAGCTCAATGGGCCGTAGGGCCCTCCACTTT
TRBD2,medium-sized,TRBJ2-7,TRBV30,CAWSVGLAPNYEQYF,TGTGCCTGGAGTGTTGGACTAGCACCAAACTACGAGCAGTACTTC
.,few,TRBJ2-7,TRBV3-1,CASSQVIGRSEQYF,TGTGCCAGCAGCCAAGTGATAGGACGGAGCGAGCAGTACTTC
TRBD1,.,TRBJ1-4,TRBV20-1,CSARVRQGSEKLFF,TGCAGTGCTAGAGTAAGACAGGGAAGTGAAAAACTGTTTTTT
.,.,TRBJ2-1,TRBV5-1,CASSLASVTYNEQFF,TGCGCCAGCAGCTTGGCGAGCGTTACCTACAATGAGCAGTTCTTC
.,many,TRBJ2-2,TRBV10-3,CAISPREDAGELFF,TGTGCCATCAGTCCCAGGGAGGACGCCGGGGAGCTGTTTTTT
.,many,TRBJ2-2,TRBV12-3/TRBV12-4,CASSLGHTITGELFF,TGTGCCAGCAGTCTCGGACATACTATCACCGGGGAGCTGTTTTTT
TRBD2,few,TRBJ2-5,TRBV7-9,CASSLATSGVRRGETQYF,TGTGCCAGCAGCTTAGCTACTAGCGGGGTTCGTCGGGGAGAGACCCAGTACTTC
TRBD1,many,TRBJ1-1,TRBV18,CASSIGQAETEAFF,TGTGCCAGCTCAATTGGACAGGCCGAGACTGAAGCTTTCTTT
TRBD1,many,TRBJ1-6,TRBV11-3,CASSAGTVNSPLHF,TGTGCCAGCAGCGCCGGGACAGTTAATTCACCCCTCCACTTT
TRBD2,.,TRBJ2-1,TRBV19,CASSPGTTSYNEQFF,TGTGCCAGTAGTCCCGGGACTACTTCCTACAATGAGCAGTTCTTC
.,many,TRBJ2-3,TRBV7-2,CASSSWTSSTDTQYF,TGTGCCAGCAGCTCTTGGACAAGCAGCACAGATACGCAGTATTTT
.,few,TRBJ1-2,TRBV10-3,CAISDSTNYGYTF,TGTGCCATCAGTGACAGCACTAACTATGGCTACACCTTC
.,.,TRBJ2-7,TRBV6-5,CASSYRGGEQYF,TGTGCCAGCAGTTACAGGGGTGGAGAGCAGTACTTC
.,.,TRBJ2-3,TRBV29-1,CSVESLRGDTQYF,TGCAGCGTTGAGAGCCTTAGGGGAGATACGCAGTATTTT
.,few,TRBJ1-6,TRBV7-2,CASEQSRGNSPLHF,TGTGCCAGCGAACAGTCAAGGGGAAATTCACCCCTCCACTTT
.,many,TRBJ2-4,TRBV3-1,CASSQGHQAKNIQYF,TGTGCCAGCAGCCAGGGACACCAAGCCAAAAACATTCAGTACTTC
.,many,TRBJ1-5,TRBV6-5,CASSSNTNQPQHF,TGTGCCAGCAGCTCGAACACCAATCAGCCCCAGCATTTT
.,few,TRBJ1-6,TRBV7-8,CASSLQGPGTSPLHF,TGTGCCAGCAGCTTACAGGGGCCAGGTACTTCACCCCTCCACTTT
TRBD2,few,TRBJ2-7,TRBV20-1,CSARDTSGRYEQYF,TGCAGTGCTAGAGATACTAGCGGGAGATACGAGCAGTACTTC
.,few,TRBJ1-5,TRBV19,CASSIFGGAWTNQPQHF,TGTGCCAGTAGTATATTCGGGGGCGCGTGGACCAATCAGCCCCAGCATTTT
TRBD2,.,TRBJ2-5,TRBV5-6,CASSLGLAGDGPEETQYF,TGTGCCAGCAGCTTGGGGTTAGCGGGAGACGGGCCGGAAGAGACCCAGTACTTC
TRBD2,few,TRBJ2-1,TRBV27,CASRLADNEQFF,TGTGCCAGCAGACTAGCGGACAATGAGCAGTTCTTC
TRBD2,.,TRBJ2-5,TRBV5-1,CASSGGLAGQETQYF,TGCGCCAGCAGCGGGGGACTAGCGGGACAAGAGACCCAGTACTTC
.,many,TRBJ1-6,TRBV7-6,CASSLRNSPLHF,TGTGCCAGCAGCTTAAGGAATTCACCCCTCCACTTT
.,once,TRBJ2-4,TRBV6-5,CASSPTTGNIQYF,TGTGCCAGCAGCCCTACCACGGGAAACATTCAGTACTTC
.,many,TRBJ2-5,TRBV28,CASSRAETQYF,TGTGCCAGCAGTCGAGCAGAGACCCAGTACTTC
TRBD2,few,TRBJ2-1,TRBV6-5,CASTLAGGTYNEQFF,TGTGCCAGCACCTTAGCGGGAGGCACCTACAATGAGCAGTTCTTC
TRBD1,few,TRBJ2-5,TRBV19,CATRDRVRETQYF,TGTGCCACCCGGGACAGGGTCCGAGAGACCCAGTACTTC